This T cell receptor beta chain comes out of a study of blood T cells in healthy people across ages. Regarding this clonotype: No antigen is known for it. Compared with germline, one end of the junction differs, possibly owing to a read error.

This CDR3 is 15 amino acids long. The germline gives CDR1 MNHNS, CDR2 SASEGT. Study findings and constraints: Estimates based on one million T cells were treated as lower bounds. As naive T cell percentage varied, TCR beta diversity correlated strongly with it.

Then a second PCR, running about 6 to 12 cycles, was carried out with a sample-barcoded 5' primer and a J-beta primer mix. Each sample yielded at least 3 million CDR3-containing paired-end reads. TCRdb re-called the 5' RACE reads with MiXCR, one entry per CDR3 protein. The sample carries 600,000 or so distinct CDR3 sequences, approximately 30% recorded once. This clonotype originated in a woman older than 75 in good health. J is TRBJ1-5 and V is TRBV6-1; no reliable D call. The sequencing sample was made of blood. CDR3 bases: TGTGCCGGCAGTAGCCGCCAGGAGCGCAATCAGCCCCAGCATTTT. Its protein product is CAGSSRQERNQPQHF.